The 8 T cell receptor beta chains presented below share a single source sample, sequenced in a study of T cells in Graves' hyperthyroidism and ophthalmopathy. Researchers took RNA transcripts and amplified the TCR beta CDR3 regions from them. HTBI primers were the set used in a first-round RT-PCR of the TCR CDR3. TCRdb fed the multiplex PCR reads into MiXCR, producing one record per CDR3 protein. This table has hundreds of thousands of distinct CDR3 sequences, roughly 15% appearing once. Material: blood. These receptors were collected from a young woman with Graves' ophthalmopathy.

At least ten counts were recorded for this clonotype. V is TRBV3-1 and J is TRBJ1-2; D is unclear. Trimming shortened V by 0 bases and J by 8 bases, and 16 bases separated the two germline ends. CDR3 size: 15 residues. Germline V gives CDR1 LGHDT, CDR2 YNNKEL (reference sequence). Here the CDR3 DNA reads TGTGCCAGCAGCCAAGAAGGATTGAGGGCTCGGGGCTACACCTTC. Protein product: CASSQEGLRARGYTF. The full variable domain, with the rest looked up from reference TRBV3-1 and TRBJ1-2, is DTAVSQTPKYLVTQMGNDKSIKCEQNLGHDTMYWYKQDSKKFLKIMFSYNNKELIINETVPNRFSPKSPDKAHLNLHINSLELGDSAVYFCASSQEGLRARGYTFGSGTRLTVV.

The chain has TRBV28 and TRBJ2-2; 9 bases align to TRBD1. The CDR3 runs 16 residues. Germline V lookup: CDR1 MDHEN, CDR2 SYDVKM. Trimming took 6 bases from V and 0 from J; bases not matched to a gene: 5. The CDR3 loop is CASRSRQGANTGELFF. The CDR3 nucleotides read TGTGCCAGCAGAAGCCGACAGGGGGCGAACACCGGGGAGCTGTTTTTT.

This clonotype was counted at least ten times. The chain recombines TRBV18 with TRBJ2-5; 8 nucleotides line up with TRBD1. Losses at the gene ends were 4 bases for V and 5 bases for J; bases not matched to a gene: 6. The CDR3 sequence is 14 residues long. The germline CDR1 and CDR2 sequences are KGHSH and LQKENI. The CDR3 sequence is CASSRGQGTETQYF. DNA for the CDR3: TGTGCCAGCTCACGCGGACAGGGAACGGAGACCCAGTACTTC.

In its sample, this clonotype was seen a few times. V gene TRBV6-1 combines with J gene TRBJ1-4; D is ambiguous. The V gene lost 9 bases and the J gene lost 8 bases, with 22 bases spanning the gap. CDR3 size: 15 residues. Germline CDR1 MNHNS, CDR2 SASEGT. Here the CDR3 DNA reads TGTGCCAGTTCCAACGACGGATCCACCCGAGAAAAACTGTTTTTT. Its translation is CASSNDGSTREKLFF.

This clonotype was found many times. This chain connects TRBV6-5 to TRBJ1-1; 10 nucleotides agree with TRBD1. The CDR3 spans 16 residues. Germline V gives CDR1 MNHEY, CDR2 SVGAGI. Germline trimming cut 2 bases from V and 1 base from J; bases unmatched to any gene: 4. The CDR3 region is CASSYIRDRGNTEAFF. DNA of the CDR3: TGTGCCAGCAGTTACATCAGGGACAGGGGGAACACTGAAGCTTTCTTT.

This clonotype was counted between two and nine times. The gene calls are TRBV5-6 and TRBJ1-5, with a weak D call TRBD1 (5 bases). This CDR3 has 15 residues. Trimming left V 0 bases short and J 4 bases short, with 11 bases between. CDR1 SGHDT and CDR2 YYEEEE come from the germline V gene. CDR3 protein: CASSLGRGLNQPQHF. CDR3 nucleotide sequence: TGTGCCAGCAGCTTGGGGAGGGGCTTAAATCAGCCCCAGCATTTT.

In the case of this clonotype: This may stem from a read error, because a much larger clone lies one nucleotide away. The CDR3, as DNA: TGTGCCAGCAGGTGGAACAGGGGAGAATACACTGAAGCTTCCTTT. This gives the protein CASRWNRGEYTEASF. This rearrangement joins TRBV2 to TRBJ1-1, with 7 nucleotides matching TRBD1. The CDR3 spans 15 residues. From germline, CDR1 is SNHLY and CDR2 FYNNEI.

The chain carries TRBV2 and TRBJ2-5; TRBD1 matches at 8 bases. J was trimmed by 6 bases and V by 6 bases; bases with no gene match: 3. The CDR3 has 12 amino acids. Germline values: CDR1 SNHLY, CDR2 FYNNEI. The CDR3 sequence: CASRGQVQTQYF. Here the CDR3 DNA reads TGTGCCAGCAGGGGACAGGTCCAGACCCAGTACTTC.